This note documents a single T cell receptor beta chain sequence. Trimming took off 3 bases at V and 11 bases at J, with 17 bases between the two ends. Germline-derived CDR1 and CDR2 are SGHDT and YYEEEE. The CDR3 spans 13 residues. The sample originates from a study of control samples from healthy donors and cancer patients. Generated by immunoSEQ multiplex PCR, the TCRdb table keeps only in-frame clones and is missing some. This table holds 75,000 to 90,000 clones, 85% to 90% found once. The chain recombines TRBV5-6 with TRBJ1-1; TRBD1 might be the D (6 bases). Sequencing input: blood. The receptor's source is a woman in her 40s in good health. CDR3 in amino acids: CASSSDTGGAAFF. In nucleotides, the CDR3 is TGTGCCAGCAGCTCCGACACGGGGGGGGCGGCTTTCTTT.